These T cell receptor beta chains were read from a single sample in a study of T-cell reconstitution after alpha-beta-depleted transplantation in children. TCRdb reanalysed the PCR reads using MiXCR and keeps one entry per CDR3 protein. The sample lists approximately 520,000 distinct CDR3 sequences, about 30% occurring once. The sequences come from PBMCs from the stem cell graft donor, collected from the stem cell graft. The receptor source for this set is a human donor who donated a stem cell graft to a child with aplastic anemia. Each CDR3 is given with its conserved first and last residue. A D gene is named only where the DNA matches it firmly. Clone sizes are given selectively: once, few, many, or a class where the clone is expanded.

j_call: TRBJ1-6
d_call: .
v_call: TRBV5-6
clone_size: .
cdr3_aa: CASSLIGRANSPLHF
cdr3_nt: TGTGCCAGCAGCTTGATTGGCAGGGCGAATTCACCCCTCCACTTT

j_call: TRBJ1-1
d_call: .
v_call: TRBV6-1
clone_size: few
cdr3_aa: CASSERGVNTEAFF
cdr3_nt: TGTGCCAGCAGTGAACGGGGAGTGAACACTGAAGCTTTCTTT

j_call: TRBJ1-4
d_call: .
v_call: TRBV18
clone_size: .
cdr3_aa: CASSLRSGASNEKLFF
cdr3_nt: TGTGCCAGCTCACTCCGATCCGGGGCTAGTAATGAAAAACTGTTTTTT

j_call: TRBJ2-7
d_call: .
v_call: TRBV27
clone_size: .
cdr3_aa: CASSLKEGGTYEQYF
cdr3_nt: TGTGCCAGCAGTTTAAAGGAGGGAGGCACCTACGAGCAGTACTTC

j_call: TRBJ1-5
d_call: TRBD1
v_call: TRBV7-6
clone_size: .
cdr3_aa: CASSQDRDGNQPQHF
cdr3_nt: TGTGCCAGCAGCCAGGACAGGGACGGCAATCAGCCCCAGCATTTT

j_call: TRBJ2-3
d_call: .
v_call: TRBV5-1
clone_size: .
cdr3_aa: CASSSGPSSTDTQYF
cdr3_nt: TGCGCCAGCAGCTCCGGCCCTTCTAGCACAGATACGCAGTATTTT

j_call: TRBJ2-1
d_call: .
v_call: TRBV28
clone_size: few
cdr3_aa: CASTLDGSYNEQFF
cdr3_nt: TGTGCCAGCACCCTGGACGGCTCCTACAATGAGCAGTTCTTC

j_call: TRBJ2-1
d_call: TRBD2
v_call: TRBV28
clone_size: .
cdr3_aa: CASSPIAGADYNEQFF
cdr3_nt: TGTGCCAGCAGTCCCATAGCGGGAGCAGACTACAATGAGCAGTTCTTC

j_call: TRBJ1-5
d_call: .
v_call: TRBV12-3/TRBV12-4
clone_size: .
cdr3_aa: CASRLGGTSNQPQHF
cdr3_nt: TGTGCCAGCAGACTAGGGGGGACAAGCAATCAGCCCCAGCATTTT

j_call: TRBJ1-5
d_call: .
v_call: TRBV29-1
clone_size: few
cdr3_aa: CSVWESNQPQHF
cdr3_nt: TGCAGCGTTTGGGAGAGCAATCAGCCCCAGCATTTT

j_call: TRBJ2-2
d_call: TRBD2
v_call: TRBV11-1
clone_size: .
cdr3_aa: CASSLVGLAGPFGTGELFF
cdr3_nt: TGTGCCAGCAGCTTAGTTGGACTAGCGGGCCCTTTTGGCACCGGGGAGCTGTTTTTT

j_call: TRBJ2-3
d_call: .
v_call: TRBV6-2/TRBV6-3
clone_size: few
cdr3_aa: CASSQIQGIRTDTQYF
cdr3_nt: TGTGCCAGCAGTCAAATCCAGGGTATCCGCACAGATACGCAGTATTTT

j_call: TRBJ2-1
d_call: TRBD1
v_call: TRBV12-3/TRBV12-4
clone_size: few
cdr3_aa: CASSDRGFHFF
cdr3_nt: TGTGCCAGCAGTGACAGGGGGTTTCATTTCTTC

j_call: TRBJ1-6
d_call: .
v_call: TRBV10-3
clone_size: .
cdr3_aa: CAISESGQGNSPLHF
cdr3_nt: TGTGCCATCAGTGAGTCCGGACAAGGGAATTCACCCCTCCACTTT

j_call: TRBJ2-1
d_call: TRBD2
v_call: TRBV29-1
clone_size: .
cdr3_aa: CSVKTSGHYNEQFF
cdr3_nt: TGCAGCGTCAAGACTAGCGGACACTACAATGAGCAGTTCTTC

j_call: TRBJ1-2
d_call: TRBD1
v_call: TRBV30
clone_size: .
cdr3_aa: CAFYRGLSGYTF
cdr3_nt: TGTGCCTTTTACAGGGGGCTCAGTGGCTACACCTTC

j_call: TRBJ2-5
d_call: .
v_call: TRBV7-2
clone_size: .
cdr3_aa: CASSSIKGETQYF
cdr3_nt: TGTGCCAGCAGCTCGATTAAGGGGGAGACCCAGTACTTC

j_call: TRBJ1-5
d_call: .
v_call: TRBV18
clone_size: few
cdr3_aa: CASSRSQGGGNQPQHF
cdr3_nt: TGTGCCAGCTCACGCTCACAGGGAGGAGGCAATCAGCCCCAGCATTTT

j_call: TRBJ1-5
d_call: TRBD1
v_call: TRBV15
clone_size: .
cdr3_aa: CATRQGPLYSNQPQHF
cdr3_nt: TGTGCCACCCGACAGGGCCCTCTCTATAGCAATCAGCCCCAGCATTTT

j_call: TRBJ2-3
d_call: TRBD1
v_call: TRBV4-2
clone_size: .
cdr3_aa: CASSPSGQGRLNTQYF
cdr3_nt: TGTGCCAGCAGCCCTTCGGGACAGGGGCGACTGAATACGCAGTATTTT

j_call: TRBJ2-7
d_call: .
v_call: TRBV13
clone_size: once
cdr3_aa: CASSLGRATYEQYF
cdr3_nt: TGTGCCAGCAGCTTAGGTCGGGCCACCTACGAGCAGTACTTC

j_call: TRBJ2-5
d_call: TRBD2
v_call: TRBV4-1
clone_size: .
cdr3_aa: CASSQDRGLAGLAQYF
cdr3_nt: TGCGCCAGCAGCCAAGATAGGGGACTAGCGGGCTTGGCCCAGTACTTC

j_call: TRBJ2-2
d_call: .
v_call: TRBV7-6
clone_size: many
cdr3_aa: CASSLVGELFF
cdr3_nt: TGTGCCAGCAGCTTAGTCGGGGAGCTGTTTTTT

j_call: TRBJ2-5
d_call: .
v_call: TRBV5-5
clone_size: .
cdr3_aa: CASSPGLGGTQYF
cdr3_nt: TGTGCCAGCAGCCCTGGACTGGGCGGGACCCAGTACTTC

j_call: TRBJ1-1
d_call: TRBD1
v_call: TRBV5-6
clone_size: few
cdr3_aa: CASSRQGAEAFF
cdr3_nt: TGTGCCAGCAGCCGACAGGGCGCTGAAGCTTTCTTT

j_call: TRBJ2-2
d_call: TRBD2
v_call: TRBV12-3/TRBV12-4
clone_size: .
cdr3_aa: CASSYLTSGVTNRNTGELFF
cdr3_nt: TGTGCCAGCAGTTACCTGACTAGCGGGGTGACAAACCGGAACACCGGGGAGCTGTTTTTT

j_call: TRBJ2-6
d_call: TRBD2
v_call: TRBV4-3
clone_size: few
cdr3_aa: CASSRTSGGQGANVLTF
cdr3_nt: TGCGCCAGCAGCCGGACTAGCGGGGGGCAAGGGGCCAACGTCCTGACTTTC

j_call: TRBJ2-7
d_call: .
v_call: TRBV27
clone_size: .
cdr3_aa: CAVGRDTPGHEQYF
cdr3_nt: TGTGCCGTGGGAAGGGACACCCCCGGCCACGAGCAGTACTTC

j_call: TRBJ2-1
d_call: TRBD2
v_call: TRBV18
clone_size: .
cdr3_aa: CASSPATSGTYNEQFF
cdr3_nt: TGTGCCAGCTCACCGGCGACTAGCGGGACTTACAATGAGCAGTTCTTC

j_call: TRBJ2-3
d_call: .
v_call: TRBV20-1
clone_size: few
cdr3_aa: CSARDLDGGGETDTQYF
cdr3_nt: TGCAGTGCTAGAGATCTCGACGGGGGAGGAGAGACAGATACGCAGTATTTT

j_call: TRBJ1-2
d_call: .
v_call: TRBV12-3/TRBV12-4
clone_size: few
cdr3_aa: CASTLSGGRVFGYTF
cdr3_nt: TGTGCCAGCACCCTAAGCGGGGGGCGCGTGTTTGGCTACACCTTC

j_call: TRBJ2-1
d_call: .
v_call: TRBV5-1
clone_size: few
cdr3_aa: CASSFGAGLVF
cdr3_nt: TGCGCCAGCAGCTTTGGGGCGGGGCTGGTCTTC

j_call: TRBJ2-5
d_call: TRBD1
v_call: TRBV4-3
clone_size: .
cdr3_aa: CASSQDRGTGQYF
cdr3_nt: TGCGCCAGCAGCCAAGATCGAGGGACAGGGCAGTACTTC

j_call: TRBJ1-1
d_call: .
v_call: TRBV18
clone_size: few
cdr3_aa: CASSPGTRQNTEAFF
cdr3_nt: TGTGCCAGCTCACCAGGTACGAGACAGAACACTGAAGCTTTCTTT

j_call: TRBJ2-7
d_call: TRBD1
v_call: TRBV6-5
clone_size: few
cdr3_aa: CASSLLTDRSEQYF
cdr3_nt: TGTGCCAGCAGCCTACTCACGGACAGGTCCGAGCAGTACTTC

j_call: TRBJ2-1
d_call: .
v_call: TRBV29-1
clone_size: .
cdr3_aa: CSVAPAPNEQFF
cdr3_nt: TGCAGCGTTGCCCCCGCCCCCAATGAGCAGTTCTTC

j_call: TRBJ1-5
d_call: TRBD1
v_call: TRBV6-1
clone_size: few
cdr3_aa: CASRQGVNQPQHF
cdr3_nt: TGTGCCAGCAGACAGGGGGTAAATCAGCCCCAGCATTTT

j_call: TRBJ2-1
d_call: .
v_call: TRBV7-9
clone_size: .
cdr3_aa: CASRPPKTSWGNEQFF
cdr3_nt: TGTGCCAGCAGACCCCCCAAAACTAGTTGGGGGAATGAGCAGTTCTTC

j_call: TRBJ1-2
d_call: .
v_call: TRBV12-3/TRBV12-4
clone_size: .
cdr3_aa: CASSSFAAGYTF
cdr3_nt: TGTGCCAGCAGCTCTTTCGCCGCTGGCTACACCTTC

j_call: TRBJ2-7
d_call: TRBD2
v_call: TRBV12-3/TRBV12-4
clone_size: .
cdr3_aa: CASSFLASGEQYF
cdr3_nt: TGTGCCAGCAGTTTTCTTGCTAGCGGCGAGCAGTACTTC

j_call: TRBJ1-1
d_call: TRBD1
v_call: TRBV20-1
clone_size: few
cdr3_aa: CSARDYRGRNTEAFF
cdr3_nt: TGCAGTGCTAGAGATTACAGGGGGCGGAACACTGAAGCTTTCTTT

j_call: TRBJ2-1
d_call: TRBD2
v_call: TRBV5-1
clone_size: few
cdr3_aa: CASSLALAGGINEQFF
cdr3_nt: TGCGCCAGCAGCTTGGCCCTAGCGGGAGGTATCAATGAGCAGTTCTTC

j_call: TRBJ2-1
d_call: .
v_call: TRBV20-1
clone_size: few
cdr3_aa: CSARVEGTNNEQFF
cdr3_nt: TGCAGTGCTAGGGTTGAGGGAACTAACAATGAGCAGTTCTTC

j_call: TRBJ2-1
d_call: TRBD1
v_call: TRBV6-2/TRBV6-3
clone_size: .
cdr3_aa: CAILGGRHNEQFF
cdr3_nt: TGTGCCATCCTAGGGGGCAGGCACAATGAGCAGTTCTTC

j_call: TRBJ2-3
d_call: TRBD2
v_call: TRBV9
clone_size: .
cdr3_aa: CASSHSGRAPDTQYF
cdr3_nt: TGTGCCAGCAGCCATAGCGGGAGGGCCCCAGATACGCAGTATTTT

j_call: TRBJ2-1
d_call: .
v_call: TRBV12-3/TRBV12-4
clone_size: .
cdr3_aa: CASSLSAYSQFF
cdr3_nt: TGTGCCAGCAGTTTGAGTGCCTACTCGCAGTTCTTC

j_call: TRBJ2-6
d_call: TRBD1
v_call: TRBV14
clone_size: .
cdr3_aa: CASSQLDRAKSSGANVLTF
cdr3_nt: TGTGCCAGCAGCCAATTGGACAGGGCGAAAAGCTCTGGGGCCAACGTCCTGACTTTC

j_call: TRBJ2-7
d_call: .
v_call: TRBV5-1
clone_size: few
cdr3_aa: CASSLVSSDEQYF
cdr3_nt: TGCGCCAGCAGCTTGGTTAGTTCTGACGAGCAGTACTTC

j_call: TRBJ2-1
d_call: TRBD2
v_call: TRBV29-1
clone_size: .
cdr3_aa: CSAARLMGGSSYNEQFF
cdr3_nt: TGCAGCGCTGCCCGGCTTATGGGCGGGAGCTCCTACAATGAGCAGTTCTTC

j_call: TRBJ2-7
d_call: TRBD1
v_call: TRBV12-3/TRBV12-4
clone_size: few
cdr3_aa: CASSPEDRGYYEQYF
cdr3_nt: TGTGCCAGCAGTCCAGAAGACAGGGGGTACTACGAGCAGTACTTC

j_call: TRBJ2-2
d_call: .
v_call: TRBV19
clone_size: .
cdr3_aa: CASSSGVAGELFF
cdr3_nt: TGTGCCAGTAGTTCCGGGGTAGCCGGGGAGCTGTTTTTT